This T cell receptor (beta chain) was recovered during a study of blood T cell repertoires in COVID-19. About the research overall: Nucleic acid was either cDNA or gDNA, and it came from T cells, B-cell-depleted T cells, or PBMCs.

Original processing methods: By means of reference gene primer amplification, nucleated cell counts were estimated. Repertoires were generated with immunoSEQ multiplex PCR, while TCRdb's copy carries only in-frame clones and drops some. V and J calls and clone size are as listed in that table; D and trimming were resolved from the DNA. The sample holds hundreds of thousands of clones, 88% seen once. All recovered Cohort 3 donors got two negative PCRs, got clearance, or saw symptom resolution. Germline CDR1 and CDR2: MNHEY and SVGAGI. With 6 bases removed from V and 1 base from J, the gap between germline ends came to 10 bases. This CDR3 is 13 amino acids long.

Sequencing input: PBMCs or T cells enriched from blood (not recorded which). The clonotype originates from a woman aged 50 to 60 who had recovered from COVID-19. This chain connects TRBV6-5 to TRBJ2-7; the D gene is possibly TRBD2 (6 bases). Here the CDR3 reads CASSGGSSYEQYF. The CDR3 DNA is TGTGCCAGCAGCGGAGGGTCTTCCTACGAGCAGTACTTC.